The 6 T cell receptor beta chains below all came from one sample that was sequenced in a study of cytomegalovirus exposure and HLA in healthy donors. Both 60 Vbeta primers and 13 Jbeta primers went into the PCR. The protocol was immunoSEQ multiplex PCR, while the TCRdb copy is restricted to in-frame clones and leaves out a portion. The repertoire consists of roughly 130,000 clones, with approximately 70% occurring once and the leading ten covering about 1.2%. Sequences were obtained from PBMCs. These receptor sequences come from a woman between 40 and 50 years old in good health and CMV-seronegative.

CDR3 in amino acids: CASSAGGRQPQHF. The CDR3 region has the DNA TGTGCCAGTAGTGCGGGGGGAAGGCAGCCCCAGCATTTT. The rearrangement uses TRBV19 and TRBJ1-5, with D possibly being TRBD1 (5 bases). The germline CDR1 and CDR2 sequences are LNHDA and SQIVND (reference sequence). V dropped 5 bases and J dropped 7 bases, with 12 bases sitting between them. There are 13 residues in the CDR3.

This clone was recorded a few times. This rearrangement joins TRBV6-5 to TRBJ1-3; D may be TRBD1 (5 bases). Germline values: CDR1 MNHEY, CDR2 SVGAGI. The CDR3 loop spans 14 amino acids. Deletions cut 5 bases from V and 1 base from J, with 9 bases between. Here the CDR3 DNA reads TGTGCCAGCAGTACCCAGGGTTCTGGAAACACCATATATTTT. Protein sequence: CASSTQGSGNTIYF.

The chain has TRBV6-5 and TRBJ1-1; D call uncertain. The V end lost 2 bases, the J end lost 3 bases, and 7 bases lay between the germline ends. Germline V CDR1 and CDR2: MNHEY, SVGAGI. This CDR3 comprises 13 residues. CDR3 loop: CASSYREYTEAFF. CDR3 in DNA: TGTGCCAGCAGTTACCGAGAGTACACTGAAGCTTTCTTT.

Concerning this clone: The same CDR3 is also encoded by other DNA sequences in this sample. The genes are TRBV18 and TRBJ2-2; maybe TRBD1 (5 bases). Trimming took off 2 bases at V and 4 bases at J, with 8 bases between the two ends. Per the germline V gene, CDR1 is KGHSH and CDR2 is LQKENI. CDR3 length: 14 amino acids. CDR3 DNA sequence: TGTGCCAGCTCACCAGGGCAGGGCACCGGGGAGCTGTTTTTT. Protein: CASSPGQGTGELFF.

The chain uses TRBV15 and TRBJ2-3, with a possible D match to TRBD2 (6 bases). Trimming left V 4 bases short and J 0 bases short, with 11 bases between. The CDR3 covers 15 residues. Germline lookup yields CDR1 LNHNV and CDR2 YYDKDF (reference sequence). The CDR3 sequence is CATSKGLFSTDTQYF. The CDR3, as DNA: TGTGCCACCAGCAAGGGACTTTTTAGCACAGATACGCAGTATTTT.

This rearrangement joins TRBV6-1 to TRBJ1-5; 7 bases agree with TRBD1. The CDR3 sequence is 12 residues long. The trim removed 6 bases at V and 8 bases at J, leaving 4 bases unmatched. Germline V gene lookup returns CDR1 MNHNS and CDR2 SASEGT. The CDR3 here is CASSRTGEPQHF. DNA of the CDR3: TGTGCCAGCAGCCGGACAGGTGAGCCCCAGCATTTT.